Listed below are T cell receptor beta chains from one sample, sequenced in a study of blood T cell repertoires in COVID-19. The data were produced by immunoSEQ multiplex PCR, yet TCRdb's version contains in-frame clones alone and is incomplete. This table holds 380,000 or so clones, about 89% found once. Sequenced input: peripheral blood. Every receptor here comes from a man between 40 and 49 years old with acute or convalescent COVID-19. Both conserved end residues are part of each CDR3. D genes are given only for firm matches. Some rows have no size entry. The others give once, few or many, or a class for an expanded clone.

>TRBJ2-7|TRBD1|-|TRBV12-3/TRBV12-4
CASSLDRYEQYF
TGTGCCAGCAGCCTGGACAGGTACGAGCAGTACTTC
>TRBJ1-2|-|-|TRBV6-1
CASSEGLARYTF
TGTGCCAGCAGTGAAGGACTGGCGAGGTACACCTTC
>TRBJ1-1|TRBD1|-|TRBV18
CASSRGQGNLNTEAFF
TGTGCCAGCTCACGGGGACAGGGTAACCTGAACACTGAAGCTTTCTTT
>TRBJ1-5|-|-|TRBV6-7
CASSHRGARGRNQPQHF
TGTGCCAGCAGCCATCGGGGGGCCCGGGGGAGGAATCAGCCCCAGCATTTT
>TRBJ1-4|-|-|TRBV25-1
CASSEFAGDEKLFF
TGTGCCAGCAGTGAATTTGCAGGGGATGAAAAACTGTTTTTT
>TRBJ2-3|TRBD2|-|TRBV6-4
CASSDSISGVTDTQYF
TGTGCCAGCAGTGACTCGATTAGCGGGGTCACAGATACGCAGTATTTT
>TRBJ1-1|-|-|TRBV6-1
CASSEARVRHTEAFF
TGTGCCAGCAGTGAAGCCCGGGTCAGACACACTGAAGCTTTCTTT
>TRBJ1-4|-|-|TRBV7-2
CASSSPGAANEKLFF
TGTGCCAGCAGCTCCCCGGGAGCGGCTAATGAAAAACTGTTTTTT
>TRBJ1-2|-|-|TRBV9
CASSVEVGADGYTF
TGTGCCAGCAGCGTAGAGGTGGGGGCTGATGGCTACACCTTC
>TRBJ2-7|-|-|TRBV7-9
CASSSSSSGPNSYEQYF
TGTGCCAGCAGCTCTTCCTCGTCTGGCCCAAACTCCTACGAGCAGTACTTC
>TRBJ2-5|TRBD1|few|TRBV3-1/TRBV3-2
CASSQGTGKNQETQYF
TGTGCCAGCAGCCAAGGGACAGGGAAAAACCAAGAGACCCAGTACTTC
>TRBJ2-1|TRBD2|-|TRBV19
CASSHISASGIYNEQFF
TGTGCCAGTAGCCATATTTCGGCTAGCGGGATCTACAATGAGCAGTTCTTC
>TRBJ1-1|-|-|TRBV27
CASSLFPPGGENTEAFF
TGTGCCAGCAGTTTATTCCCCCCGGGGGGCGAGAACACTGAAGCTTTCTTT
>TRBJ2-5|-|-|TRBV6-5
CASSYSPSQVGETQYF
TGTGCCAGCAGTTACTCACCCAGCCAGGTTGGAGAGACCCAGTACTTC
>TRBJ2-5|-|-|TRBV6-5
CASSYLARETQYF
TGTGCCAGCAGTTATTTAGCTAGGGAGACCCAGTACTTC
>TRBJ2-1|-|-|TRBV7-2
CASRLLVHEQFF
TGTGCCAGCAGGTTACTAGTCCATGAGCAGTTCTTC